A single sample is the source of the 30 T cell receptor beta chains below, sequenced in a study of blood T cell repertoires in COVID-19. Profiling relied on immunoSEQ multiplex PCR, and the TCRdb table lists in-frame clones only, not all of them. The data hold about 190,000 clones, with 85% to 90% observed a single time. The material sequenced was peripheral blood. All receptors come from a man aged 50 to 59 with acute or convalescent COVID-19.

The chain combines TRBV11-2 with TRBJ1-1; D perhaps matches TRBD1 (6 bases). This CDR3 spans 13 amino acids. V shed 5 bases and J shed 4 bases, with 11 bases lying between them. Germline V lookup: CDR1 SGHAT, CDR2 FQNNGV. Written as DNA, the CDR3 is TGTGCCAGCAGCACCCACAGGGCCACTGAAGCTTTCTTT. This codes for CASSTHRATEAFF.

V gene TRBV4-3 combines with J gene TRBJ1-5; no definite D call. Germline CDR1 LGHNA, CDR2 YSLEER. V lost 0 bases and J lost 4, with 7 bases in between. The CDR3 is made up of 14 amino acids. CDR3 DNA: TGCGCCAGCAGCCAAGATGAGATGAATCAGCCCCAGCATTTT. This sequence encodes CASSQDEMNQPQHF.

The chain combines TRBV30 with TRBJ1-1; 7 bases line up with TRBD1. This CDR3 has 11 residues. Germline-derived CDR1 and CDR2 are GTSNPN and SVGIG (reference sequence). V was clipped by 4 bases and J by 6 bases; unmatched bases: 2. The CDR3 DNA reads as TGTGCCTGGAACAGGGGCGCTGAAGCTTTCTTT. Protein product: CAWNRGAEAFF.

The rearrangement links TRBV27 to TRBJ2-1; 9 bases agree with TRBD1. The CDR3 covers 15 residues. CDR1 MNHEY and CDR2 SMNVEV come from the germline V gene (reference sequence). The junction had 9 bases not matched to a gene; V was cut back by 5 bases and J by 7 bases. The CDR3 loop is CASSHRDRAGNEQFF. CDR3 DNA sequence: TGTGCCAGCAGTCACCGGGACAGGGCGGGTAATGAGCAGTTCTTC.

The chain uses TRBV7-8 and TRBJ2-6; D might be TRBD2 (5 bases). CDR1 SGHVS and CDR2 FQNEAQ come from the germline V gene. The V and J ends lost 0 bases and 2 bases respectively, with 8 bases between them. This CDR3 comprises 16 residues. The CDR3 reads CASSLAFGAGANVLTF. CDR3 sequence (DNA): TGTGCCAGCAGCTTAGCATTCGGGGCTGGGGCCAACGTCCTGACTTTC.

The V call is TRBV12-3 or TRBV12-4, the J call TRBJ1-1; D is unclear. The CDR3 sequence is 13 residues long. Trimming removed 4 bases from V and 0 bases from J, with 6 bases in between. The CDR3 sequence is CASSSGLNTEAFF. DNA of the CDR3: TGTGCCAGCAGTTCTGGGCTGAACACTGAAGCTTTCTTT.

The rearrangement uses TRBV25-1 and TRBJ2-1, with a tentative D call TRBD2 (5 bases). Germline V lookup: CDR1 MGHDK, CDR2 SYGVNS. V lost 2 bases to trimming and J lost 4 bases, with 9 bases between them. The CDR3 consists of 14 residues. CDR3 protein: CASSEGLPYNEQFF. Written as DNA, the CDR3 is TGTGCCAGCAGTGAAGGACTCCCATACAATGAGCAGTTCTTC. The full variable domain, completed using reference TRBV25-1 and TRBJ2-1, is EADIYQTPRYLVIGTGKKITLECSQTMGHDKMYWYQQDPGMELHLIHYSYGVNSTEKGDLSSESTVSRIRTEHFPLTLESARPSHTSQYLCASSEGLPYNEQFFGPGTRLTVL.

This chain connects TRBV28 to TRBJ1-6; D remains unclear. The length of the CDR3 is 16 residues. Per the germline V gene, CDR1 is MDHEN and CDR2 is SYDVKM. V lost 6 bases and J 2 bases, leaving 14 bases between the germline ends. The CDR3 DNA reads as TGTGCCAGCAGCCCCACTGTGAGTGCCTATAATTCACCCCTCCACTTT. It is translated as CASSPTVSAYNSPLHF.

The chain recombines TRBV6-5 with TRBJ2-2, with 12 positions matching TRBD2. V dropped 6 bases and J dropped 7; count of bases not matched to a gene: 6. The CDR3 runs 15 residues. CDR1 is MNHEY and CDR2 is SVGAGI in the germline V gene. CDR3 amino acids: CASSTTSGGSGELFF. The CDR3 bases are TGTGCCAGCAGCACAACTAGCGGGGGGAGCGGGGAGCTGTTTTTT.

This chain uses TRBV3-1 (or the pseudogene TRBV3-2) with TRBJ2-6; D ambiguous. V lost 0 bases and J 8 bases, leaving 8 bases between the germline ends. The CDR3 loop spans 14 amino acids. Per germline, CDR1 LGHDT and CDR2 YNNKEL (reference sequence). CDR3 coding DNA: TGTGCCAGCAGCCAAGACCAGGCGTCCAACGTCCTGACTTTC. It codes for CASSQDQASNVLTF.

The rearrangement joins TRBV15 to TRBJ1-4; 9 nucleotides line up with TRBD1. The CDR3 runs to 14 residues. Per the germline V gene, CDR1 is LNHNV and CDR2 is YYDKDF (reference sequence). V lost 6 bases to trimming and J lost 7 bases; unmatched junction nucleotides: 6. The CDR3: CATRGQGSGEKLFF. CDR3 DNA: TGTGCCACCAGGGGACAGGGAAGCGGTGAAAAACTGTTTTTT. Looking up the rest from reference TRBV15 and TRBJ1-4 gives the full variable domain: DAMVIQNPRYQVTQFGKPVTLSCSQTLNHNVMYWYQQKSSQAPKLLFHYYDKDFNNEADTPDNFQSRRPNTSFCFLDIRSPGLGDTAMYLCATRGQGSGEKLFFGSGTQLSVL.

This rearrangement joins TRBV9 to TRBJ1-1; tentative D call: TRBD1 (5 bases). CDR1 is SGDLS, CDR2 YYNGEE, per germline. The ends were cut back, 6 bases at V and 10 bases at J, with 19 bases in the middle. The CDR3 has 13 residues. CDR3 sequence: CASTRVDGVGAFF. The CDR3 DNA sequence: TGTGCCAGCACCAGGGTAGACGGTGTAGGAGCTTTCTTT.

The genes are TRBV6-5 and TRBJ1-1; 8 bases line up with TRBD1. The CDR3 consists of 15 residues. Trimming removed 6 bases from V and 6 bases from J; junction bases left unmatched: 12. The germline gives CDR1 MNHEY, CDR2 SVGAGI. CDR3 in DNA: TGTGCCAGCAGGTTTTACAGGGGGTCCAGGGCTGAAGCTTTCTTT. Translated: CASRFYRGSRAEAFF.

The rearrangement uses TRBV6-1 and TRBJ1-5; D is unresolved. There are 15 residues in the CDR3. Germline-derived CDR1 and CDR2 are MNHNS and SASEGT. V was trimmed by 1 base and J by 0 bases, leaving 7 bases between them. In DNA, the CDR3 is TGTGCCAGCAGTGAAGGTGCGGGTAGCAATCAGCCCCAGCATTTT. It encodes CASSEGAGSNQPQHF.

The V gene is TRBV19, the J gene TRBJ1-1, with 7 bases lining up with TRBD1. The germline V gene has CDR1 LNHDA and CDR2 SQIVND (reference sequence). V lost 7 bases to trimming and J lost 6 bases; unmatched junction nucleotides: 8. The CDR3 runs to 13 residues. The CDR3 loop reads CASTGTAISEAFF. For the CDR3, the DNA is TGTGCCAGTACCGGGACAGCGATTTCTGAAGCTTTCTTT.

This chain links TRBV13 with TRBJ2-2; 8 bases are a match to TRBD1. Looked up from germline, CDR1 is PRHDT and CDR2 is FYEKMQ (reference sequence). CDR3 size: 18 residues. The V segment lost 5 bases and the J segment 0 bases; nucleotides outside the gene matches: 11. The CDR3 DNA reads TGTGCCAGCAGCCGCCCAGGGGACAGGTTCGCGAACACCGGGGAGCTGTTTTTT. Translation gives CASSRPGDRFANTGELFF.

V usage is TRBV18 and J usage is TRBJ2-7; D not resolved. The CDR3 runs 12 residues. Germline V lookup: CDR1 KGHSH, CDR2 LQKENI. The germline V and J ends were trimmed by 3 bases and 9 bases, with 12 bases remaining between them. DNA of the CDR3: TGTGCCAGCTCACCTGCCGGTAATGGGCAGTACTTC. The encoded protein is CASSPAGNGQYF. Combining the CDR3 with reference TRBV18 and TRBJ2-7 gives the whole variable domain NAGVMQNPRHLVRRRGQEARLRCSPMKGHSHVYWYRQLPEEGLKFMVYLQKENIIDESGMPKERFSAEFPKEGPSILRIQQVVRGDSAAYFCASSPAGNGQYFGPGTRLTVT.

DNA of the CDR3: TGCGCCAGCAGCGTCTACAGGGGGAACAATGAGCAGTTCTTC. This encodes CASSVYRGNNEQFF. V is TRBV5-1 and J is TRBJ2-1; 8 bases agree with TRBD1. The CDR3 covers 14 residues. Germline V gene data show CDR1 as SGHRS and CDR2 as YFSETQ. The V segment lost 4 bases and the J segment 5 bases; nucleotides outside the gene matches: 5. The whole variable domain, remainder taken from reference TRBV5-1 and TRBJ2-1, is KAGVTQTPRYLIKTRGQQVTLSCSPISGHRSVSWYQQTPGQGLQFLFEYFSETQRNKGNFPGRFSGRQFSNSRSEMNVSTLELGDSALYLCASSVYRGNNEQFFGPGTRLTVL.

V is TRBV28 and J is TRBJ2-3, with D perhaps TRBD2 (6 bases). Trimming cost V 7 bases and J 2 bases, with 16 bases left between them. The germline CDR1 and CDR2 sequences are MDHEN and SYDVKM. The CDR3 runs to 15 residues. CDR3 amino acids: CASIPRGGITDTQYF. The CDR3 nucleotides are TGTGCCAGCATACCCCGCGGAGGGATCACAGATACGCAGTATTTT.

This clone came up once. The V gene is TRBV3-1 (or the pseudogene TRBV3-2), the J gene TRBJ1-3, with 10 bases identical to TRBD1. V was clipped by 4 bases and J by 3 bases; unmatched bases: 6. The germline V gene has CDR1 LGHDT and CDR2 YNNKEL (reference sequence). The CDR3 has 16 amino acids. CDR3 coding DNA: TGTGCCAGCAGCCCGCGACAGGGGGCAATTGGAAACACCATATATTTT. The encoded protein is CASSPRQGAIGNTIYF.

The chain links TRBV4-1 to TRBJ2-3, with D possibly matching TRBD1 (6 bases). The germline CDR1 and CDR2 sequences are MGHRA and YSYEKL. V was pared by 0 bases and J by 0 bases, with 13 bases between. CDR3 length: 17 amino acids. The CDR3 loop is CASSQDLGGFSTDTQYF. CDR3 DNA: TGCGCCAGCAGCCAAGACCTAGGGGGTTTCAGCACAGATACGCAGTATTTT.

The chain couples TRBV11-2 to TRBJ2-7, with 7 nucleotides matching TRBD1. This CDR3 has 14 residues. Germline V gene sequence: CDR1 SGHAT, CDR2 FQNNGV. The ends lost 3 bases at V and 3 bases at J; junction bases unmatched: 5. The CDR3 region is CASSFPGQYYEQYF. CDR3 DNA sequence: TGTGCCAGCAGCTTCCCGGGACAGTACTACGAGCAGTACTTC. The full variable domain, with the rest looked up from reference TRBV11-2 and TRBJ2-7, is EAGVAQSPRYKIIEKRQSVAFWCNPISGHATLYWYQQILGQGPKLLIQFQNNGVVDDSQLPKDRFSAERLKGVDSTLKIQPAKLEDSAVYLCASSFPGQYYEQYFGPGTRLTVT.

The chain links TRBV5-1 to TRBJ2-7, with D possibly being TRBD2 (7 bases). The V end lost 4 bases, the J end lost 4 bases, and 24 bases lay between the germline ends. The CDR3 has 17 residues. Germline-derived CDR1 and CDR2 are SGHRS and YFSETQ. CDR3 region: CASSQDSWGGHGYEQYF. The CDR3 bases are TGCGCCAGCAGCCAGGATTCCTGGGGGGGGCATGGGTACGAGCAGTACTTC.

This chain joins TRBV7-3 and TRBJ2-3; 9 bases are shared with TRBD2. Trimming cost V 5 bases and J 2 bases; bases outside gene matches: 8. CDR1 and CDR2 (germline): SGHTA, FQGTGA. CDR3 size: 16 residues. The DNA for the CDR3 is TGTGCCAGCAGCAGTGGTGCGGGGGGGGTCACAGATACGCAGTATTTT. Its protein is CASSSGAGGVTDTQYF.

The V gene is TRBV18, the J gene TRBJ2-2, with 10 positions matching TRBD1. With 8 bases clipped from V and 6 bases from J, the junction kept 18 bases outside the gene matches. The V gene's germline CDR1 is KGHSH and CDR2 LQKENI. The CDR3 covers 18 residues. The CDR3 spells CASTPMESGTGVSGELFF. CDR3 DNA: TGTGCCAGCACGCCTATGGAATCCGGGACAGGGGTCTCCGGGGAGCTGTTTTTT.

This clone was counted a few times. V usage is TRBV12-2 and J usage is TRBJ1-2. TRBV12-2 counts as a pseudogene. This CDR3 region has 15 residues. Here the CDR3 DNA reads TGTGCAAGTCGCTTAAGCCCTCGAGGGTATGGTGGCTACACCTTC. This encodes CASRLSPRGYGGYTF.

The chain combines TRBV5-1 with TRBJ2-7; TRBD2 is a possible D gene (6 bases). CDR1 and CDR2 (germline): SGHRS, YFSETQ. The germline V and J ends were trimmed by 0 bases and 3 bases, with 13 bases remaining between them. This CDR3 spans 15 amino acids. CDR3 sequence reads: CASSLEVLAVYEQYF. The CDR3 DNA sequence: TGCGCCAGCAGCTTGGAAGTATTAGCGGTCTACGAGCAGTACTTC.

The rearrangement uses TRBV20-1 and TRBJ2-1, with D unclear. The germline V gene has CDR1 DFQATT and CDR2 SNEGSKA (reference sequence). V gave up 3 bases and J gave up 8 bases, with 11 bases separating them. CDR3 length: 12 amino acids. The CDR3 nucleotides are TGCAGTGCTAGTTTCAGTCCCTATGAGCAGTTCTTC. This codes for CSASFSPYEQFF.

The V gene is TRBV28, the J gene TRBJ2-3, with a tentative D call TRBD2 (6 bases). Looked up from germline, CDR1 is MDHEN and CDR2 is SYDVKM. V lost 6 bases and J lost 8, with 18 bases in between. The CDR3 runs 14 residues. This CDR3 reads CASSQSAPEGTQYF. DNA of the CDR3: TGTGCCAGCAGCCAAAGCGCCCCGGAGGGTACGCAGTATTTT.

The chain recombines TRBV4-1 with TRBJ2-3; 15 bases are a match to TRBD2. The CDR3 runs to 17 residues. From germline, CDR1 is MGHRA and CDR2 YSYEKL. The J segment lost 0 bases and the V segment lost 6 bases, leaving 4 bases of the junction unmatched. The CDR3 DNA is TGCGCCAGCAGTCGGACTAGCGGGAGGGCTAGCACAGATACGCAGTATTTT. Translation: CASSRTSGRASTDTQYF.